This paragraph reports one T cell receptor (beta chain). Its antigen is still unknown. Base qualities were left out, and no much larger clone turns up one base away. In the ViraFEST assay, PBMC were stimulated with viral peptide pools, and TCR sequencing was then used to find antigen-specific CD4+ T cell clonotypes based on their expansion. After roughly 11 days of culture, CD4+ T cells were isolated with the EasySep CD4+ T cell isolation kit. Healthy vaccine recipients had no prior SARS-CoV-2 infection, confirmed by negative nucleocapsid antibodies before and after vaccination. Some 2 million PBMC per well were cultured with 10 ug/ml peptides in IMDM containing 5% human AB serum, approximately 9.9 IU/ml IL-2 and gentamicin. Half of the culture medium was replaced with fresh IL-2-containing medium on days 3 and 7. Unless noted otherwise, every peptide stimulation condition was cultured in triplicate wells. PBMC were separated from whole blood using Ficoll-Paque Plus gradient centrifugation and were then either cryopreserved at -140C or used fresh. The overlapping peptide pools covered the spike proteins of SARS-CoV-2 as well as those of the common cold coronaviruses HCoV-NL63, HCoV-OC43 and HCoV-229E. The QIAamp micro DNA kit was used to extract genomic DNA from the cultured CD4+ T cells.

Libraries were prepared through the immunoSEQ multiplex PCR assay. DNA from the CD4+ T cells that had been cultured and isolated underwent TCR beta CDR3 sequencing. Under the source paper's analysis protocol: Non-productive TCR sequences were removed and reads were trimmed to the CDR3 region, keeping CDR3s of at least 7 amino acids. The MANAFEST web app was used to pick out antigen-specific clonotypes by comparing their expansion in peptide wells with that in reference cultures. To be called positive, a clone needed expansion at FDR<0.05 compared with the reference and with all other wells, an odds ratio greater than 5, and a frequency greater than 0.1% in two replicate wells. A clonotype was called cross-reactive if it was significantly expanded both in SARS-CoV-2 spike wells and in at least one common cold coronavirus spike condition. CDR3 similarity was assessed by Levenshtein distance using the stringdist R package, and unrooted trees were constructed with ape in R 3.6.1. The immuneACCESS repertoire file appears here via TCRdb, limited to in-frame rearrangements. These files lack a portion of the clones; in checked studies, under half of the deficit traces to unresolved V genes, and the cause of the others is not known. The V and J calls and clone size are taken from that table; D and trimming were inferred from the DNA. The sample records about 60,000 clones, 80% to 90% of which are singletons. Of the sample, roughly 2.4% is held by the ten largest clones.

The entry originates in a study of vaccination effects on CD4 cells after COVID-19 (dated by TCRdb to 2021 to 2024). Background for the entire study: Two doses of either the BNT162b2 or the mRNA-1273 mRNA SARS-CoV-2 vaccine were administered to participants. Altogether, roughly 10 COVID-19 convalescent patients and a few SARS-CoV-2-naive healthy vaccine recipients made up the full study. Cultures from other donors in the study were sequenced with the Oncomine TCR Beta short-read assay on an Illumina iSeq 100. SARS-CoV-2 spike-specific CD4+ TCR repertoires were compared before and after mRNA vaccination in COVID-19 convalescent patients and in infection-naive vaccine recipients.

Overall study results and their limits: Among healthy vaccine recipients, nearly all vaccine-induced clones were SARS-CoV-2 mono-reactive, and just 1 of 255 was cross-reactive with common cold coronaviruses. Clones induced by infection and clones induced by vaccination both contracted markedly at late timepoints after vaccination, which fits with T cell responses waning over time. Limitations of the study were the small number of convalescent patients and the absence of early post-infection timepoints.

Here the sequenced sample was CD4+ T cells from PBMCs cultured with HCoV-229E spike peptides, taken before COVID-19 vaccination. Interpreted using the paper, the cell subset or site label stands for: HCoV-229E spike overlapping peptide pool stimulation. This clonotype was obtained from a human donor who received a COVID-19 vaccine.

The DNA sequence reads TGCGCCAGCAGCTTGGCAACGGGCCCCGCTTGGCAGACCCAGTACTTC. The resulting protein is CASSLATGPAWQTQYF. In this chain, TRBV5-1 is recombined with TRBJ2-5; the D gene cannot be resolved reliably. The V and J ends are trimmed by 0 bases and 6 bases, leaving 18 bases between them. Counted from cysteine to phenylalanine, this CDR3 has 16 amino acids. Only CDR3 DNA is held: 48 bases, read in frame from base 1. In the germline V gene, CDR1 corresponds to SGHRS and CDR2 to YFSETQ.